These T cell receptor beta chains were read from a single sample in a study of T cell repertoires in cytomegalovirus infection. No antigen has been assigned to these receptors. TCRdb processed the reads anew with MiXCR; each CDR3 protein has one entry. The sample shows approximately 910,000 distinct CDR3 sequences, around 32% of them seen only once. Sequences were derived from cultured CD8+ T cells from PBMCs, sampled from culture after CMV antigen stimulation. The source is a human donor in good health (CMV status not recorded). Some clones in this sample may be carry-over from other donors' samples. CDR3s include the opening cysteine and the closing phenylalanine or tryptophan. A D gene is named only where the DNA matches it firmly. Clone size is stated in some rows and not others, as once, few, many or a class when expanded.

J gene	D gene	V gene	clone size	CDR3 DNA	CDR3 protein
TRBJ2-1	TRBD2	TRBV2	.	TGTGCCAGCAGTGAATGGCGGGGGTACAATGAGCAGTTCTTC	CASSEWRGYNEQFF
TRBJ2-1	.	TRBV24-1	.	TGTGCCACCAGTGATGTAGGTAGGGGTGAGCAGTTCTTC	CATSDVGRGEQFF
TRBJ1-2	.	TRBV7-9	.	TGTGCCAGCAGCACAACACAAACTGCTAACTATGGCTACACCTTC	CASSTTQTANYGYTF
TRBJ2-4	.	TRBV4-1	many	TGCGCCAGCAGCCAAGCCGCCGACTGGGTATTAGCCAAAAACATTCAGTACTTC	CASSQAADWVLAKNIQYF
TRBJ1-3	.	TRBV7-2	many	TGTGCCAGCAGCCCCAGGGGTAGCTCTGGAAACACCATATATTTT	CASSPRGSSGNTIYF
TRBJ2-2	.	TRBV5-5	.	TGTGCCAGCAGCTTAGTATGGACCGGGGAGCTGTTTTTT	CASSLVWTGELFF
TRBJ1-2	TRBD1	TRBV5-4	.	TGTGCCAGCAGCTTTACCTGGACAGGGGATTCTGGGGGCTACACCTTC	CASSFTWTGDSGGYTF
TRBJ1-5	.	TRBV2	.	TGTGCCAGCAGTGAGGACAGAGGAAGCAATCAGCCCCAGCATTTT	CASSEDRGSNQPQHF
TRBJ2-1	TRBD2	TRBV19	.	TGTGCCAGTAGTATACAACTAGCGGGGGCCTCCTTCTCCTACAATGAGCAGTTCTTC	CASSIQLAGASFSYNEQFF
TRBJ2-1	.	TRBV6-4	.	TGTGCCAGCAGTGAAGGTCCGGAGATTTACAATGAGCAGTTCTTC	CASSEGPEIYNEQFF
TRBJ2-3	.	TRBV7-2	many	TGTGCCAGCAGCGCTAAGGCAGGCACAGATACGCAGTATTTT	CASSAKAGTDTQYF
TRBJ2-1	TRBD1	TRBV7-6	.	TGTGCCAGCAGCCTAAGGAGGGCCGGGACAGGTCAAAATGAGCAGTTCTTC	CASSLRRAGTGQNEQFF
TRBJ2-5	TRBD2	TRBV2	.	TGTGCCAGCAGTGACGACGGCGGGGGGGCCCGAATACAAGAGACCCAGTACTTC	CASSDDGGGARIQETQYF
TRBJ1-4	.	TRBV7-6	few	TGTGCCAGCAGGGGACGGGAAAAACTGTTTTTT	CASRGREKLFF
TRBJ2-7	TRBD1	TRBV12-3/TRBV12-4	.	TGTGTCAGCACCTGGACAGGTAACGAGCAGTACTTC	CVSTWTGNEQYF
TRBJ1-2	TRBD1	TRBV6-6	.	TGTGCCAGCAGTTACTCAGGGCAGGGGGACTACACCTTC	CASSYSGQGDYTF
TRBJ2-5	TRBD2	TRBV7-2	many	TGTGCCAGCAGCCGTCGGACTAGCGGGCAAGAGACCCAGTACTTC	CASSRRTSGQETQYF
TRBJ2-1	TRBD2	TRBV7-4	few	TGTGCCAGCAGCTTAGTAAGGGCGGGGGGGAGCTCCTACAATGAGCAGTTCTTC	CASSLVRAGGSSYNEQFF
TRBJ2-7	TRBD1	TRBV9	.	TGTGCCAGCAGCGTCTCCCGGGACAGCATCGGCCACGAGCAGTACTTC	CASSVSRDSIGHEQYF
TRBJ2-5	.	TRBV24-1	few	TGTGCCACCAGTGAGAAGTGGGACCGGGACGGCAACCAAGAGACCCAGTACTTC	CATSEKWDRDGNQETQYF
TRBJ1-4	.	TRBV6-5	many	TGTGCCAGCAGTTACTTAGGGGATGAAAAACTGTTTTTT	CASSYLGDEKLFF
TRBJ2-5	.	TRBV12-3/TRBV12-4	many	TGTGCCAGCAGTTGGAGTGAGGGGGATTTCCAAGAGACCCAGTACTTC	CASSWSEGDFQETQYF
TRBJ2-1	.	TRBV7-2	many	TGTGCCAGCAGCTCCGACAGAGAGTTTTACAATGAGCAGTTCTTC	CASSSDREFYNEQFF
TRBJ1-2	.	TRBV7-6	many	TGTGCCAGCAGCCCTTTTGGCTATGGCTACACCTTC	CASSPFGYGYTF
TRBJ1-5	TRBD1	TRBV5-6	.	TGTGCCAGCAGCTTGTTTGGACAGGGGGCGTATCAGCCCCAGCATTTT	CASSLFGQGAYQPQHF
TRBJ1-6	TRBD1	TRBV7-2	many	TGTGCCAGCAGCAACCGACAGGGCCATAATTCACCCCTCCACTTT	CASSNRQGHNSPLHF
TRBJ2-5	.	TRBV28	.	TGTGCCAGCAGAAATAACCCGGGGGTCCAAGAGACCCAGTACTTC	CASRNNPGVQETQYF
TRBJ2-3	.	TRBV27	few	TGTGCCAGCAGTTTACTGGCGGGTCGACCTAGCACAGATACGCAGTATTTT	CASSLLAGRPSTDTQYF
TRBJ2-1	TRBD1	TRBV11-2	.	TGTGCCAGCAGCTTAGGAACCGGGACAGGCCCTCACAATGAGCAGTTCTTC	CASSLGTGTGPHNEQFF
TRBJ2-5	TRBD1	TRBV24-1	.	TGTGCCGCCAGTGATCCTCGCGACAGGGGAGGCGAGACCCAGTACTTC	CAASDPRDRGGETQYF
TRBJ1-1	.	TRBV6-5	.	TGTGCCAGCAGTTACTCGGTTCCTCCGCAAGAAGCTTTCTTT	CASSYSVPPQEAFF
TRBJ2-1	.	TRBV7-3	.	TGTGCCAGCAGCTTAGGACTGGGTAGTATCGATGAGCAGTTCTTC	CASSLGLGSIDEQFF
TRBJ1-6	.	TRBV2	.	TGTGCCAGCACAGGTGGCTCCAGCTCCTATAATTCACCCCTCCACTTT	CASTGGSSSYNSPLHF
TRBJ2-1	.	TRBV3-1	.	TGTGCCAGCAGCCAAGACGGTCAGGTCTACAATGAGCAGTTCTTC	CASSQDGQVYNEQFF
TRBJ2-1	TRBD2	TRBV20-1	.	TGCAGTGCTAGAGATATCGGGGGGGCCTATAATGAGCAGTTCTTC	CSARDIGGAYNEQFF
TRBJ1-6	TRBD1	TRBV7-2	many	TGTGCCAGCAGCCAATGGGACAGGGAGGGTTGGGATTCACCCCTCCACTTT	CASSQWDREGWDSPLHF
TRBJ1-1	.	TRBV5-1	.	TGCGCCAGCAGCCGGCTAGGTCCTGACACTGAAGCTTTCTTT	CASSRLGPDTEAFF
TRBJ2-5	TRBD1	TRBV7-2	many	TGTGCCAGCAGCCCCCACAGGGGCCAAGAGACCCAGTACTTC	CASSPHRGQETQYF
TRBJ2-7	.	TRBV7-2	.	TGTGCCAGCAGCTTAGACCCAGCCTCCTACGAGCAGTACTTC	CASSLDPASYEQYF
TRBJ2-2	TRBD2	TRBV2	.	TGTGCCAGCAGGAAACTGGGGGGGTACACCGGGGAGCTGTTTTTT	CASRKLGGYTGELFF
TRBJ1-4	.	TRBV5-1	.	TGCGCCAGCAGCTTGTCAGGCAGAAATAATGAAAAACTGTTTTTT	CASSLSGRNNEKLFF
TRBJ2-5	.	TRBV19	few	TGTGCCAGTAGAATCGCCGGGGGCTCGGGAGAGACCCAGTACTTC	CASRIAGGSGETQYF
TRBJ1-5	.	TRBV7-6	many	TGTGCCAGCAGCTCGAGAGAGGGGAATCAGCCCCAGCATTTT	CASSSREGNQPQHF
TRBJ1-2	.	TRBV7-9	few	TGTGCCAGCAGCGGGCCGGCTAACTATGGCTACACCTTC	CASSGPANYGYTF
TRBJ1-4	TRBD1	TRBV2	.	TGTGCCAGCAGATGGACAGGGGGAAAATTTTTT	CASRWTGGKFF
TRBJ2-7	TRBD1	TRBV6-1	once	TGTGCCAGCAGTGAAGCGCTTCGAGACAGGGCGAAGAACGAGCAGTACTTC	CASSEALRDRAKNEQYF